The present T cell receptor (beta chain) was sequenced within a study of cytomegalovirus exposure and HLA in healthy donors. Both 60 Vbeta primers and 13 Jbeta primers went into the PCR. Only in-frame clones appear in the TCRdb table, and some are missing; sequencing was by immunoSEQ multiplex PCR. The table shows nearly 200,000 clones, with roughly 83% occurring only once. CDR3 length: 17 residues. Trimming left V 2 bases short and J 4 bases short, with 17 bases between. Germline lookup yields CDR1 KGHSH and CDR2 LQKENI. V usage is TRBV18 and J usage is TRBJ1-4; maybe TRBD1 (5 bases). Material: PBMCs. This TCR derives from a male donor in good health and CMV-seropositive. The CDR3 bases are TGTGCCAGCTCACCAGCCACAGGTGGCCCATATAATGAAAAACTGTTTTTT. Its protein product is CASSPATGGPYNEKLFF. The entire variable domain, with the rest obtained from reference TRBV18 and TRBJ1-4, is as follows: NAGVMQNPRHLVRRRGQEARLRCSPMKGHSHVYWYRQLPEEGLKFMVYLQKENIIDESGMPKERFSAEFPKEGPSILRIQQVVRGDSAAYFCASSPATGGPYNEKLFFGSGTQLSVL.